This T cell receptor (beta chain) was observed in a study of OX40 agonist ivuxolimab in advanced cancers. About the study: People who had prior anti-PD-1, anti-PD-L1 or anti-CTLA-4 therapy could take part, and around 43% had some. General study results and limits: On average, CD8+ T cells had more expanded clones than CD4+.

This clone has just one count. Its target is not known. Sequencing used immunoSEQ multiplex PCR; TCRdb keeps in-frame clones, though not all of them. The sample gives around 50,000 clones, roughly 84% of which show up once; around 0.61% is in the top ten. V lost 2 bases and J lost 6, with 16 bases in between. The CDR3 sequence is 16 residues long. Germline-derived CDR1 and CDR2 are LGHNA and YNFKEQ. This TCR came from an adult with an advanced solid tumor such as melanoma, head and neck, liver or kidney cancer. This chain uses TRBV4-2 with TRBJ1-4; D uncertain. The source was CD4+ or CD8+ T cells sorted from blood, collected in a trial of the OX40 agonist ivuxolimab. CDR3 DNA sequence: TGTGCCAGCAGCCAACTTGGACGGGGTGGGGATGAAAAACTGTTTTTT. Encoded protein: CASSQLGRGGDEKLFF.